The 6 T cell receptor beta chains in this list originate from one sample, sequenced in a study of monozygotic twins with inflammatory bowel disease. Reanalyzing the 5' RACE reads, TCRdb keeps one entry per CDR3 protein, without DNA. This repertoire comprises 350,000 to 400,000 distinct CDR3 sequences; its ten largest clones make up about 2.5%. Specimen: blood. These receptors all stem from a human donor with ulcerative colitis or Crohn's disease, or a healthy co-twin of an affected twin (not recorded which).

CDR3 sequence: CASSPGLAGGPLPNEQFF. The J gene is TRBJ2-1, the V gene TRBV4-3; the TCRdb call, TRBD2, lacks DNA for checking. Germline assignment: CDR1 LGHNA and CDR2 YSLEER. CDR3 length: 18 amino acids.

This chain connects TRBV11-2 to TRBJ2-2; lacking DNA, the TRBD1 call made by TCRdb goes unchecked. The CDR3 consists of 16 residues. From germline, CDR1 is SGHAT and CDR2 FQNNGV. The CDR3: CASSLTSILGGGELFF.

The chain carries TRBV12-3 or TRBV12-4 and TRBJ1-2; as DNA is missing, the TRBD1 call by TCRdb cannot be tested. CDR3 length: 12 amino acids. The CDR3 region is CASSWDLKGYTF.

The V gene is TRBV27, the J gene TRBJ1-1; without DNA, the TCRdb call of TRBD1 cannot be checked. This CDR3 comprises 14 residues. Germline loops: CDR1 MNHEY, CDR2 SMNVEV (reference sequence). The CDR3 loop is CASRMTEMNTEAFF.

The rearrangement uses TRBV5-1 and TRBJ2-5. The CDR3 is made up of 12 amino acids. CDR1 is SGHRS, CDR2 YFSETQ, per germline. The CDR3 sequence is CASSSNQETQYF.

The J gene is TRBJ2-5, the V gene TRBV18; TCRdb selects TRBD1, and the lack of DNA leaves this call unchecked. The CDR3 runs 12 residues. CDR1 and CDR2 from the germline V gene are KGHSH and LQKENI. CDR3 protein: CASSPGRETQYF.